Below, 29 T cell receptor beta chains from the same sample are listed, as sequenced in a study of cytomegalovirus exposure and HLA in healthy donors. Profiling relied on immunoSEQ multiplex PCR, and the TCRdb table lists in-frame clones only, not all of them. The sample lists some 250,000 clones, around 90% occurring once. The specimen was PBMCs. All receptors derive from a woman in her late teens or twenties in good health and CMV-seronegative.

The chain combines TRBV6-5 with TRBJ1-6; unclear D gene. Germline V lookup: CDR1 MNHEY, CDR2 SVGAGI. The CDR3 has 16 residues. Trimming cost V 2 bases and J 8 bases, with 16 bases left between them. CDR3: CASSYAGKQIHSPLHF. The CDR3 nucleotides read TGTGCCAGCAGTTACGCCGGGAAGCAAATTCATTCACCCCTCCACTTT.

The chain recombines TRBV7-2 with TRBJ1-3; D unclear. V was cut by 2 bases and J by 3 bases, with 14 bases left in between. Germline CDR1 and CDR2: SGHTA and FQGNSA. The CDR3 is 16 amino acids. The CDR3 region is CASSLSLATSGNTIYF. DNA for the CDR3: TGTGCCAGCAGCTTATCCCTCGCGACAAGTGGAAACACCATATATTTT.

This sequence joins TRBV5-4 and TRBJ2-1; possible D gene TRBD2, 6 bases. V was pared by 6 bases and J by 6 bases, with 19 bases between. Germline-derived CDR1 and CDR2 are SGHNT and YYREEE (reference sequence). This CDR3 spans 15 amino acids. The CDR3 nucleotides read TGTGCCAGCACCTTCTCGCTCCGGGACTCCAATGAGCAGTTCTTC. Amino acids: CASTFSLRDSNEQFF.

The CDR3, as DNA: TGTGCCAGCAGCCCCGGTCGGGAAGGCTACACCTTC. Protein sequence: CASSPGREGYTF. The rearrangement links TRBV11-1 to TRBJ1-2, with no clear D. CDR3 length equals 12 residues. Trimming stripped 5 bases from V and 8 bases from J, with 12 bases between. Looked up from germline, CDR1 is SGHAT and CDR2 is FQDESV (reference sequence).

The rearrangement joins TRBV5-1 to TRBJ2-2; 10 bases line up with TRBD2. CDR3 length: 16 amino acids. Per the germline V gene, CDR1 is SGHRS and CDR2 is YFSETQ. Trimming at V came to 4 bases and at J to 3 bases, leaving 6 bases not matched to a gene. The CDR3 reads CASSDLAGGDTGELFF. The CDR3 nucleotides read TGCGCCAGCAGCGATTTAGCGGGGGGAGACACCGGGGAGCTGTTTTTT.

The V call is TRBV29-1, the J call TRBJ2-5; TRBD1 is a possible D gene (5 bases). V lost 3 bases, J lost 5 bases, and 13 bases lay in between. The CDR3 extends over 13 amino acids. Per germline, CDR1 SQVTM and CDR2 ANQGSEA. The CDR3: CSVESQGEETQYF. CDR3 bases: TGCAGCGTTGAGAGTCAGGGTGAGGAGACCCAGTACTTC. The whole variable domain, filled in from reference TRBV29-1 and TRBJ2-5, reads SAVISQKPSRDICQRGTSLTIQCQVDSQVTMMFWYRQQPGQSLTLIATANQGSEATYESGFVIDKFPISRPNLTFSTLTVSNMSPEDSSIYLCSVESQGEETQYFGPGTRLLVL.

The rearrangement uses TRBV19 and TRBJ2-3; weak D call: TRBD1 (6 bases). V gave up 1 base and J gave up 3 bases, with 14 bases separating them. CDR1 and CDR2 from the germline V gene are LNHDA and SQIVND (reference sequence). This CDR3 spans 16 amino acids. The CDR3 DNA follows: TGTGCCAGTAGTATAGGCAGGGGCCCAGTTACAGATACGCAGTATTTT. It codes for CASSIGRGPVTDTQYF.

This rearrangement joins TRBV5-6 to TRBJ2-7, with D possibly being TRBD2 (6 bases). Per the germline V gene, CDR1 is SGHDT and CDR2 is YYEEEE. The ends were cut back, 5 bases at V and 4 bases at J, with 13 bases in the middle. CDR3 length equals 13 residues. This CDR3 is CASRFAAGYEQYV. The CDR3 DNA reads TGTGCCAGCAGGTTCGCGGCGGGATACGAGCAGTACGTC.

This clone was counted a single time. This chain links TRBV4-3 with TRBJ1-2; weak D call: TRBD1 (5 bases). Germline CDR1 and CDR2: LGHNA and YSLEER. This CDR3 comprises 16 residues. Trimming left V 2 bases short and J 2 bases short, with 15 bases between. CDR3: CASSQRGRAPNYGYTF. The CDR3 DNA follows: TGCGCCAGCAGCCAAAGGGGAAGGGCACCAAACTATGGCTACACCTTC.

The J gene is TRBJ1-6, the V gene TRBV5-7; a weak D match, TRBD1 (5 bases). TRBV5-7 is designated an ORF whose function remains uncertain. The CDR3 loop spans 14 amino acids. Deletions cut 3 bases from V and 9 bases from J, with 13 bases between. Here the CDR3 reads CASSSQVGVSPLHF. The CDR3, as DNA: TGTGCCAGCAGCTCACAGGTGGGCGTTTCACCCCTCCACTTT.

The count of this clone is one. The chain employs TRBV7-2 and TRBJ2-1; D perhaps matches TRBD2 (6 bases). Looked up from germline, CDR1 is SGHTA and CDR2 is FQGNSA. The CDR3 totals 16 residues. Between the trimmed V and J ends, which lost 5 bases and 3 bases, there was a span of 17 bases. The CDR3 sequence: CASSPLEGAGYNEQFF. The CDR3, as DNA: TGTGCCAGCAGCCCCCTTGAGGGAGCGGGCTACAATGAGCAGTTCTTC.

This chain joins TRBV18 and TRBJ1-1; a weak D match, TRBD1 (5 bases). Trimming took off 1 base at V and 0 bases at J, with 12 bases between the two ends. This CDR3 is built from 16 residues. CDR1 is KGHSH and CDR2 is LQKENI in the germline V gene. The CDR3 reads CASSPLSGELNTEAFF. The DNA of the CDR3 is TGTGCCAGCTCACCACTTTCGGGGGAATTGAACACTGAAGCTTTCTTT.

This rearrangement joins TRBV19 to TRBJ2-7, with 10 nucleotides matching TRBD1. Looked up from germline, CDR1 is LNHDA and CDR2 is SQIVND (reference sequence). J gave up 4 bases and V 6 bases, and 9 bases lay outside the gene matches. The CDR3 loop spans 15 amino acids. The CDR3 sequence is CASSRHGQGEYEQYF. CDR3 sequence (DNA): TGTGCCAGTAGCCGCCATGGACAGGGGGAATACGAGCAGTACTTC.

This sequence joins TRBV5-1 and TRBJ1-1, with D possibly being TRBD1 (5 bases). V lost 6 bases to trimming and J lost 3 bases, with 12 bases between them. This CDR3 comprises 13 residues. Looked up from germline, CDR1 is SGHRS and CDR2 is YFSETQ. The CDR3 DNA reads as TGCGCCAGCAACGTCCAGGGTGACACTGAAGCTTTCTTT. Translating it yields CASNVQGDTEAFF.

The CDR3, as DNA: TGCGCCAGCAGCTTGGAAGGGGTCGGGACAGGGTCATCTAATGAAAAACTGTTTTTT. Encoded protein: CASSLEGVGTGSSNEKLFF. The chain couples TRBV5-1 to TRBJ1-4; 9 bases fit TRBD1. Germline CDR1 and CDR2: SGHRS and YFSETQ. The ends lost 0 bases at V and 3 bases at J; junction bases unmatched: 12. The CDR3 has 19 amino acids.

Details on this clone: Other DNA sequences in this sample translate to the same CDR3. The V gene is TRBV5-6, the J gene TRBJ1-4; 8 bases are a match to TRBD1. Germline CDR1 and CDR2: SGHDT and YYEEEE. CDR3 size: 15 residues. J lost 5 bases, V lost 2 bases, and 5 bases had no gene match. The CDR3 reads CASSLSGTGNEKLFF. Here the CDR3 DNA reads TGTGCCAGCAGCTTATCCGGGACAGGAAATGAAAAACTGTTTTTT. Supplemented by reference TRBV5-6 and TRBJ1-4, the full variable domain reads DAGVTQSPTHLIKTRGQQVTLRCSPKSGHDTVSWYQQALGQGPQFIFQYYEEEERQRGNFPDRFSGHQFPNYSSELNVNALLLGDSALYLCASSLSGTGNEKLFFGSGTQLSVL.

This chain links TRBV9 with TRBJ2-1; D is perhaps TRBD2 (6 bases). Germline loops: CDR1 SGDLS, CDR2 YYNGEE. V lost 2 bases and J lost 7, with 10 bases in between. CDR3 length: 13 amino acids. The CDR3 here is CASSVGGQNEQFF. CDR3 nucleotides: TGTGCCAGCAGCGTTGGAGGGCAGAATGAGCAGTTCTTC.

The chain is built from TRBV19 and TRBJ2-1, with 10 bases lining up with TRBD2. The CDR3 consists of 15 residues. The V gene's germline CDR1 is LNHDA and CDR2 SQIVND (reference sequence). V gave up 3 bases and J gave up 5 bases; unmatched junction bases: 4. CDR3 sequence reads: CASSIWLAGDNEQFF. Written as DNA, the CDR3 is TGTGCCAGTAGTATCTGGCTAGCGGGGGACAATGAGCAGTTCTTC.

Only one count was recorded for this clone. The V call is TRBV7-2, the J call TRBJ1-4, with 8 nucleotides matching TRBD1. J lost 8 bases, V lost 5 bases, and 7 bases had no gene match. The CDR3 contains 14 residues. The V gene's germline CDR1 is SGHTA and CDR2 FQGNSA. CDR3 sequence (DNA): TGTGCCAGCAGCCTCGACAGGGGAGGCGAAAAACTGTTTTTT. Translating it yields CASSLDRGGEKLFF.

This chain uses TRBV7-6 with TRBJ1-1; D gene uncertain. The CDR3 spans 15 residues. The V and J ends lost 3 bases and 3 bases respectively, with 14 bases between them. Germline V gene data show CDR1 as SGHVS and CDR2 as FNYEAQ. The CDR3 sequence is CASSFDGKGDTEAFF. CDR3 DNA: TGTGCCAGCAGCTTCGACGGGAAAGGAGACACTGAAGCTTTCTTT. Using reference TRBV7-6 and TRBJ1-1 for the parts outside the CDR3, the full variable domain is GAGVSQSPRYKVTKRGQDVALRCDPISGHVSLYWYRQALGQGPEFLTYFNYEAQQDKSGLPNDRFSAERPEGSISTLTIQRTEQRDSAMYRCASSFDGKGDTEAFFGQGTRLTVV.

The genes are TRBV29-1 and TRBJ1-1; D is unclear. This CDR3 region has 12 residues. Germline CDR1 is SQVTM and CDR2 is ANQGSEA. V was clipped by 4 bases and J by 4 bases, with 10 bases between them. The CDR3 nucleotides read TGCAGCGTTGTTCGGGTGGGCACTGAAGCTTTCTTT. It specifies CSVVRVGTEAFF.

The chain employs TRBV19 and TRBJ2-7; D remains ambiguous. Trimming pared 1 base from V and 1 base from J, leaving 5 bases between. Germline loops: CDR1 LNHDA, CDR2 SQIVND (reference sequence). This CDR3 region has 13 residues. The CDR3 DNA is TGTGCCAGTAGTATAGGCGGATCCTACGAGCAGTACTTC. It encodes CASSIGGSYEQYF.

This clone was detected only once. The chain uses TRBV7-9 and TRBJ2-7; TRBD1 might be the D (7 bases). V lost 3 bases and J 6 bases, leaving 12 bases between the germline ends. The germline V gene has CDR1 SEHNR and CDR2 FQNEAQ (reference sequence). The CDR3 runs 13 residues. The DNA for the CDR3 is TGTGCCAGCAGCTTCGGAGGGGGCCGCGAGCAGTACGTC. Translating it yields CASSFGGGREQYV.

This chain uses TRBV5-1 with TRBJ1-2, with TRBD1 matching over 9 bases. The V gene end was trimmed by 2 bases and the J gene end by 3 bases; junction bases not matched to a gene: 2. CDR1 and CDR2 (germline): SGHRS, YFSETQ. This CDR3 has 14 amino acids. CDR3 in amino acids: CASSFWDRDYGYTF. CDR3 DNA sequence: TGCGCCAGCAGCTTCTGGGACAGGGACTATGGCTACACCTTC.

This sequence joins TRBV9 and TRBJ2-1, with D hard to call. Germline V lookup: CDR1 SGDLS, CDR2 YYNGEE. The CDR3 sequence is 12 residues long. Deletions cut 0 bases from V and 7 bases from J, with 5 bases between. The CDR3 loop is CASSVASNEQFF. For the CDR3, the DNA is TGTGCCAGCAGCGTAGCTTCTAATGAGCAGTTCTTC.

The genes are TRBV4-1 and TRBJ1-5; possibly TRBD1 for D (5 bases). The V and J ends lost 6 bases and 0 bases respectively, with 12 bases between them. The germline V gene has CDR1 MGHRA and CDR2 YSYEKL. This CDR3 is built from 15 residues. The CDR3, as DNA: TGCGCCAGCAGATCGGGGGAGTATAGCAATCAGCCCCAGCATTTT. Translating it yields CASRSGEYSNQPQHF.

The J gene is TRBJ1-6, the V gene TRBV19, with 7 positions matching TRBD1. The CDR3 has 15 residues. The germline gives CDR1 LNHDA, CDR2 SQIVND (reference sequence). With V trimmed by 3 bases and J by 10 bases, 9 bases remained unmatched. The CDR3 region is CASSMVDRVQSPLHF. CDR3 nucleotides: TGTGCCAGTAGTATGGTCGACAGGGTGCAATCACCCCTCCACTTT.

This clone was found once. The gene calls are TRBV6-1 and TRBJ1-5; 8 bases map to TRBD1. Looked up from germline, CDR1 is MNHNS and CDR2 is SASEGT. The CDR3 has 20 amino acids. V gave up 3 bases and J gave up 1 base; unmatched junction bases: 17. The CDR3 reads CASSDTLGTGRFLSNQPQHF. CDR3 bases: TGTGCCAGCAGTGACACACTCGGGACAGGCCGGTTTCTAAGCAATCAGCCCCAGCATTTT.

The rearrangement uses TRBV9 and TRBJ2-3; 8 positions match TRBD2. The ends lost 2 bases at V and 2 bases at J; junction bases unmatched: 7. The germline CDR1 and CDR2 sequences are SGDLS and YYNGEE. CDR3 length: 16 amino acids. CDR3 coding DNA: TGTGCCAGCAGCGTGTACTTGCGGGGGGACACAGATACGCAGTATTTT. Amino acids: CASSVYLRGDTDTQYF. The complete variable domain, with remaining parts taken from reference TRBV9 and TRBJ2-3, reads DSGVTQTPKHLITATGQRVTLRCSPRSGDLSVYWYQQSLDQGLQFLIQYYNGEERAKGNILERFSAQQFPDLHSELNLSSLELGDSALYFCASSVYLRGDTDTQYFGPGTRLTVL.